These T cell receptor beta chains were read from a single sample in a study of CD8 T cells in ankylosing spondylitis. TCRdb re-analysed the 5' RACE reads in MiXCR, keeping a single row per CDR3 protein. The table includes about 250,000 distinct CDR3 sequences, more than 20% detected once. The sample was blood, either unsorted or a sorted T cell fraction (not recorded which). Receptors originate from a male donor with ankylosing spondylitis or in good health (not recorded which). Both conserved end residues are part of each CDR3.

V	length	CDR3
TRBV12-3/TRBV12-4	15	CASSPSGGKSIEQFF
TRBV12-3/TRBV12-4	13	CASSFSWVNTIYF
TRBV20-1	13	CSVEWGVRETQYF
TRBV6-6	12	CATHNRGHEQFF
TRBV7-2	15	CASSLVRAGTYEQYF
TRBV2	15	CASTRESARTDTQYF
TRBV20-1	13	CSARALAGREQYF
TRBV5-5	16	CASSLDGRGTKNIQYF
TRBV7-2	13	CASSLVLGDEQFF
TRBV7-8	14	CASSLGPYQETQYF
TRBV20-1	15	CSARDFGQGADEQYF
TRBV12-3/TRBV12-4	14	CASRPLGSDNEQFF
TRBV7-2	17	CASSLVGTSGGLYEQYF
TRBV24-1	16	CATSDSGTANTGELFF
TRBV12-3/TRBV12-4	13	CASSFDRQDEQYF
TRBV29-1	14	CSVELSGSNQPQHF
TRBV7-2	19	CASSLTVGNIRSGANVLTF
TRBV7-7	15	CASSQDRGDQETQYF
TRBV12-3/TRBV12-4	17	CASTPGLAGAVTDTQYF
TRBV20-1	13	CSALRVSTDTQYF
TRBV20-1	12	CSARVGFYEQYF
TRBV11-2	17	CASSLDRAGGPKDTQYF
TRBV15	15	CATSRTGTSGETQYF
TRBV12-3/TRBV12-4	12	CASSHEGYGYTF
TRBV20-1	13	CSARLGLNTEAFF
TRBV20-1	11	CSARGVYEQYF
TRBV4-1	16	CASAPGGGPRTGELFF
TRBV20-1	15	CSAHPGLANTGELFF
TRBV10-3	13	CAISNPKNTEAFF
TRBV18	15	CASSPRNRIDTEAFF
TRBV29-1	11	CSVRGANEQFF
TRBV10-3	15	CAISPAGSGANVLTF
TRBV12-3/TRBV12-4	14	CASRLQGMRYGYTF